Sequencing of this TCR beta chain was carried out in a study of blood T cell repertoires in COVID-19. About the study: Both acute and convalescent COVID-19 samples were obtained from the United States, Italy and Spain. T cells, B-cell-depleted T cells, or PBMCs provided the cDNA or gDNA that served as material.

In the authors' workflow: Reference gene primers were amplified, and this amplification served to estimate nucleated cell counts. Generated by immunoSEQ multiplex PCR, the TCRdb table keeps only in-frame clones and is missing some. V and J calls plus clone size are reproduced from that table; the DNA served to infer D and trimming. Of 80,000 or so clones in the sample, roughly four fifths were seen once. Trimming cost V 1 base and J 5 bases; bases outside gene matches: 7. The CDR3 totals 16 residues. Germline CDR1 SGDLS, CDR2 YYNGEE. This clone was observed a handful of times. Source material: peripheral blood. The chain links TRBV9 to TRBJ2-5; 11 bases fit TRBD2. This receptor was obtained from a man aged 55 to 70 with acute or convalescent COVID-19. This CDR3 is CASSVFSGGAGETQYF. CDR3 sequence (DNA): TGTGCCAGCAGCGTATTTAGCGGGGGGGCTGGGGAGACCCAGTACTTC.